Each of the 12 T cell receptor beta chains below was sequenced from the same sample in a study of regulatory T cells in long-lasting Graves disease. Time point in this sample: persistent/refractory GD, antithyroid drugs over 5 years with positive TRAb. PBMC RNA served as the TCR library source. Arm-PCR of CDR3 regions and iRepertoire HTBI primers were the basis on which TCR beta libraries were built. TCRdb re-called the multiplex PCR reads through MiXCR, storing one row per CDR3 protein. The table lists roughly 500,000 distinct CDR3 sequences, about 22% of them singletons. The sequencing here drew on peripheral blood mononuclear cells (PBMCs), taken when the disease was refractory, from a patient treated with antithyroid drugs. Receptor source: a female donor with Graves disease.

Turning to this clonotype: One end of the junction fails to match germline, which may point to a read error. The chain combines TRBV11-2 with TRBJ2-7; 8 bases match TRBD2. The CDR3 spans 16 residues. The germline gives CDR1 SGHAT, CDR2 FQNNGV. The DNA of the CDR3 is TGCGCCAGCAGCCAAGGCACCACTAGCGGTTCCTACGAGCAGTACTTC. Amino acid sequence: CASSQGTTSGSYEQYF.

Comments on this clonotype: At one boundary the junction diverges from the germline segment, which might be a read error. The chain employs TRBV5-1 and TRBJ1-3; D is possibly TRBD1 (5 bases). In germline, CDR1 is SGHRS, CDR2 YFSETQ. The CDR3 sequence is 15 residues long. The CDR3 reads CASSLGEFSGDTIYF. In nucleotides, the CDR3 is TGCGCCAGCAGCTTAGGGGAGTTCTCTGGAGACACCATATATTTT.

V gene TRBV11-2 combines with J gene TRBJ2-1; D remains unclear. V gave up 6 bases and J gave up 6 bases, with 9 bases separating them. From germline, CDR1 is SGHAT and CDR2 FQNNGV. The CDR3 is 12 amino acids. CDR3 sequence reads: CASSPLGNEQFF. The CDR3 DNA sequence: TGTGCCAGCAGTCCCTTAGGCAATGAGCAGTTCTTC.

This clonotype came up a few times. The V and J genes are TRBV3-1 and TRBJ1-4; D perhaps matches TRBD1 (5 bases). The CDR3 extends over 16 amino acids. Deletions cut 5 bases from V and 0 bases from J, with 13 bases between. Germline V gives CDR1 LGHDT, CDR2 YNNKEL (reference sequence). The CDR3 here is CASSSGHGATNEKLFF. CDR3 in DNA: TGTGCCAGCAGCTCAGGACACGGAGCAACTAATGAAAAACTGTTTTTT.

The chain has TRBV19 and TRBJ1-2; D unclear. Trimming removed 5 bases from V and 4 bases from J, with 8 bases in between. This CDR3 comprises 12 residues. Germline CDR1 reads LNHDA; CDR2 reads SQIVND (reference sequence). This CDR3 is CASSRPSYGYTF. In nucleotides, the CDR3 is TGTGCCAGTAGTCGTCCCAGCTATGGCTACACCTTC. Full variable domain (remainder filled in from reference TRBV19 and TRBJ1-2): DGGITQSPKYLFRKEGQNVTLSCEQNLNHDAMYWYRQDPGQGLRLIYYSQIVNDFQKGDIAEGYSVSREKKESFPLTVTSAQKNPTAFYLCASSRPSYGYTFGSGTRLTVV.

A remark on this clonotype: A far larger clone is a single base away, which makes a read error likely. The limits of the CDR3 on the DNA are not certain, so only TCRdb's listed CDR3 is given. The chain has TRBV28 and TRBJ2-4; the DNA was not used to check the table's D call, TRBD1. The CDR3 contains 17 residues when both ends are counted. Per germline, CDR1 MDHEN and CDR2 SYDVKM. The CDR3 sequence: CASSPWGQGAITETRYF.

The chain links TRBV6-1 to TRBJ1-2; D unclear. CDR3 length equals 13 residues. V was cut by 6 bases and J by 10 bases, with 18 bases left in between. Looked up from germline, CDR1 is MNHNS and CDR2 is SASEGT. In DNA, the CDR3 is TGTGCCAGCAGAACATCCTTCGGGAACGCCTACACCTTC. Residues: CASRTSFGNAYTF.

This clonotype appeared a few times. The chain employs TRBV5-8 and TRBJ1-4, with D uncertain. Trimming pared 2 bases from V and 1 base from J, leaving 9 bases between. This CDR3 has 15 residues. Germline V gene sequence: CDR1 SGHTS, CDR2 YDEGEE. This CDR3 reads CASSFSYLTNEKLFF. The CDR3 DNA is TGTGCCAGCAGCTTCAGCTACCTAACTAATGAAAAACTGTTTTTT.

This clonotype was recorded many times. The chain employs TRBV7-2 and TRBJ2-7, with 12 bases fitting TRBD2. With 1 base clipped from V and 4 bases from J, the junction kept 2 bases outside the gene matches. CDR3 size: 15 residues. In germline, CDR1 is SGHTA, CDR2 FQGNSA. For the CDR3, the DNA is TGTGCCAGCAGCTTAGGACTAGCGGGAGAGTACGAGCAGTACTTC. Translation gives CASSLGLAGEYEQYF.

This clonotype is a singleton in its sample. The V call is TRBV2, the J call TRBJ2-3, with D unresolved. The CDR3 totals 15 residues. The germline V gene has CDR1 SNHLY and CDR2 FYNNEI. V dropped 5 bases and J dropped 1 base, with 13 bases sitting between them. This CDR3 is CASSIQEKGTDTQYF. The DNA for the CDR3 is TGTGCCAGCAGTATTCAGGAGAAGGGCACAGATACGCAGTATTTT.

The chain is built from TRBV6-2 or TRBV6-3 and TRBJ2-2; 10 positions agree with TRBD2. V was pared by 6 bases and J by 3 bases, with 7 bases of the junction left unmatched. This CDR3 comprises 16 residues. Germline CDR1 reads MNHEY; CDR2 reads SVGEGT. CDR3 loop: CASSPSGGAYTGELFF. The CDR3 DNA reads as TGTGCCAGCAGCCCAAGCGGGGGGGCCTACACCGGGGAGCTGTTTTTT.

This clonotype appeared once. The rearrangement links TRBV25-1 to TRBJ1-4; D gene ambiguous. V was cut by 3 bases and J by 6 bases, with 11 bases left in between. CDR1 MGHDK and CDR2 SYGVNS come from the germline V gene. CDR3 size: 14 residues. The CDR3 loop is CASSDPRFDEKLFF. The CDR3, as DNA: TGTGCCAGCAGTGACCCTCGTTTTGATGAAAAACTGTTTTTT.